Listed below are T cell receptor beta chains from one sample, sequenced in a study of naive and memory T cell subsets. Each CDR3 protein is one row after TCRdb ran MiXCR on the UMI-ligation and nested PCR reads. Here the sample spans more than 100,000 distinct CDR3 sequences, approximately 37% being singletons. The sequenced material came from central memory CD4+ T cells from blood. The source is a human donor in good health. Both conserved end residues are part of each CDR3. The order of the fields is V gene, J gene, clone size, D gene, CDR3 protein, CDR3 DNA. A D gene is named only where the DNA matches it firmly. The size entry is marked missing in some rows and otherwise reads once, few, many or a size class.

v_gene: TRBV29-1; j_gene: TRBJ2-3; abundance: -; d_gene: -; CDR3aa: CSVTGSTDTQYF; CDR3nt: TGCAGCGTTACAGGGAGCACAGATACGCAGTATTTT
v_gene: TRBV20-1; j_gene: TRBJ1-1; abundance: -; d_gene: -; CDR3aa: CSATHSNTEAFF; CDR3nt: TGCAGTGCTACCCATTCGAACACTGAAGCTTTCTTT
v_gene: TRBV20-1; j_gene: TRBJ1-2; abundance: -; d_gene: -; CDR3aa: CSAVQGVTYGYTF; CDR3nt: TGCAGTGCTGTGCAAGGGGTCACCTATGGCTACACCTTC
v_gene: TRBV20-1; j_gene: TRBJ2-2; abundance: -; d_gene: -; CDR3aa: CSAGNGNTGELFF; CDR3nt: TGCAGTGCCGGTAACGGGAATACCGGGGAGCTGTTTTTT
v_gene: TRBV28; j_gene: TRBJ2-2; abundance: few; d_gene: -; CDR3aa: CASRLVGRLGTGELFF; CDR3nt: TGTGCCAGCCGCTTGGTGGGAAGGTTGGGCACCGGGGAGCTGTTTTTT
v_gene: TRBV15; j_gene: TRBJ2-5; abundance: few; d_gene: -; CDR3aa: CATSNRLGGLETQYF; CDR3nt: TGTGCCACCAGCAACCGCCTCGGGGGGCTTGAGACCCAGTACTTC
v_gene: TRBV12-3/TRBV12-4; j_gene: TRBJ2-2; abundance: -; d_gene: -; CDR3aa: CASIKSGGARTGELFF; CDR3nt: TGTGCCAGCATCAAGAGTGGGGGCGCCCGCACCGGGGAGCTGTTTTTT
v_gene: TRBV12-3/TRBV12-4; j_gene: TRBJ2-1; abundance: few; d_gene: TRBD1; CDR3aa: CASRPSGGSNHEQFF; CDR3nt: TGTGCCAGCAGGCCTTCAGGGGGCAGTAACCATGAGCAGTTCTTC
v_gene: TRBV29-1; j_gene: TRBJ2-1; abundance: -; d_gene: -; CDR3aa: CSVGTGVGYNEQFF; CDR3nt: TGCAGCGTTGGAACGGGAGTTGGGTACAATGAGCAGTTCTTC
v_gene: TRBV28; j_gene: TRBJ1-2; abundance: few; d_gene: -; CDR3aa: CASSFFRGFYGYTF; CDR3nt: TGTGCCAGCAGTTTTTTCAGGGGATTCTATGGCTACACCTTC
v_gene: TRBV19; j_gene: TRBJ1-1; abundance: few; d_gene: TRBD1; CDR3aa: CASRDRANTEAFF; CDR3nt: TGTGCCAGCAGGGACAGGGCGAACACTGAAGCTTTCTTT
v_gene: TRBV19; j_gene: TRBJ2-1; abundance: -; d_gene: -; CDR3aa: CASSLYLEVYEQFF; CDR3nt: TGTGCCAGTAGTCTTTATTTGGAGGTCTATGAGCAGTTCTTC
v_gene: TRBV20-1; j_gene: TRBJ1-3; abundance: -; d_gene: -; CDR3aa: CSARLRGNTIYF; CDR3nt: TGCAGTGCTAGGTTGCGAGGAAACACCATATATTTT
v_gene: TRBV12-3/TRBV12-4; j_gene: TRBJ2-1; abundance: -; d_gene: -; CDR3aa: CASSLGDFLRDEQFF; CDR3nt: TGTGCCAGCAGTTTGGGAGACTTCCTACGGGATGAGCAGTTCTTC